This T cell receptor (beta chain) was retrieved from a study of early T cells in non-severe SARS-CoV-2 infection. The CDR3 contains 15 residues. The V and J ends lost 4 bases and 7 bases, in that order; junction bases with no gene match: 8. The germline V gene encodes CDR1 SEHNR and CDR2 FQNEAQ (reference sequence). This clonotype was counted between two and nine times. TCRdb reprocessed the 5' RACE reads with MiXCR, giving one entry per CDR3 protein. In the table there are about 61,000 distinct CDR3 sequences, 11% of which are singletons. The chain is built from TRBV7-9 and TRBJ2-2, with 8 positions matching TRBD1. Sequenced material: whole blood. This TCR came from an adult who was a healthcare worker with PCR-confirmed SARS-CoV-2 infection or an uninfected control (not recorded which). For the CDR3, the DNA is TGTGCCAGCAGCTCTTGGACAGGGAAGGTCGGGGAGCTGTTTTTT. Translation gives CASSSWTGKVGELFF.